This T cell receptor (beta chain) was captured in a study of T cells after yellow fever vaccination. The overall study: Fractions of limited cellularity were prepared by means of SMART-Seq v4 Ultra Low Input.

General study points: After the booster, roughly 96% of CD4 and around nine tenths of CD8 primary-response clones were re-detected.

This clonotype was seen only a few times. This CDR3 has 12 residues. The ends were cut back, 5 bases at V and 3 bases at J, with 4 bases in the middle. From germline, CDR1 is SGHTA and CDR2 FQGNSA. Researchers made TCR cDNA using 5'RACE template switching, and this step added a universal primer site and UMIs. TCRdb recomputed calls from the 5' RACE reads with MiXCR, one row per CDR3 protein. The table lists roughly 56,000 distinct CDR3 sequences, approximately 6.1% of them singletons. This clonotype was sampled from a young man who received the YFV17D yellow fever vaccine. This chain connects TRBV7-2 to TRBJ2-2; D is undetermined. The material was PBMCs, either bulk or a sorted T-cell subset (CD4+, CD8+, memory, or dextramer-sorted; not recorded which), obtained on the day of the yellow fever booster vaccination. The CDR3 nucleotides are TGTGCCAGCAGCCGGTACACCGGGGAGCTGTTTTTT. Its translation is CASSRYTGELFF.